The rows below give T cell receptor beta chains drawn from one sample of a study of OX40 agonist ivuxolimab in advanced cancers. The table came from immunoSEQ multiplex PCR; TCRdb's copy has only in-frame clones and leaves some out. The sample has about 71,000 clones, around 94% seen once; the top ten hold approximately 14%. The source was CD4+ or CD8+ T cells sorted from blood, collected in a trial of the OX40 agonist ivuxolimab. All receptors come from an adult with an advanced solid tumor such as melanoma, head and neck, liver or kidney cancer. CDR3s include the opening cysteine and the closing phenylalanine or tryptophan.

v_call	j_call	cdr3_aa
TRBV28	TRBJ1-2	CASSLEGSYGYTF
TRBV27	TRBJ2-3	CASSLLAGGVTDTQYF
TRBV9	TRBJ2-5	CASSVWDHGAQYF
TRBV6-5	TRBJ2-5	CATLLRGLEETQYF
TRBV5-6	TRBJ1-2	CASSFDRGMGYGYTF
TRBV5-6	TRBJ1-2	CASSLGGFGYTF
TRBV4-2	TRBJ2-3	CASSQDLAYTSTDTQYF
TRBV27	TRBJ2-5	CASRLQGLQETQYF
TRBV6-1	TRBJ2-3	CASSEEGGRAPTDTQYF
TRBV6-6	TRBJ2-3	CASRSGGFSTDTQYF
TRBV19	TRBJ2-3	CASRVGATDTQYF
TRBV27	TRBJ1-1	CASRSAGPEAFF
TRBV28	TRBJ1-2	CASSIGRGSYGYTF
TRBV7-9	TRBJ2-5	CASSFRTSGSRETQYF
TRBV19	TRBJ2-7	CASGRDTDYYEQYF
TRBV6-5	TRBJ1-2	CASSPPGYFDGYTF
TRBV6-1	TRBJ2-6	CASMRGANVLTF
TRBV14	TRBJ2-1	CASSLWGGHEQFF
TRBV4-2	TRBJ2-7	CASSLKTSGSTEQYF
TRBV27	TRBJ2-7	CASSLTDYEQYF
TRBV13	TRBJ2-7	CASSLGGSLLGWSYEQYF
TRBV4-1	TRBJ1-1	CASSPPGQLNTEAFF
TRBV7-9	TRBJ2-1	CASSPGLAGGRFMGEQFF
TRBV7-9	TRBJ1-4	CASSHPTGTREKLFF
TRBV4-1	TRBJ2-7	CASSHGPTWTLTYEQYF
TRBV7-9	TRBJ1-1	CASGASGNTEAFF
TRBV27	TRBJ2-7	CASSLGSYEQYF
TRBV29-1	TRBJ2-7	CSVEDPGTGSYEQYF
TRBV4-3	TRBJ2-2	CASSTGTGNTGELFF
TRBV7-7	TRBJ2-2	CASSLGTGFVTGELFF
TRBV28	TRBJ2-7	CASRARLAGESSYEQYF
TRBV19	TRBJ2-3	CASSTLAGGQDTQYF
TRBV5-8	TRBJ1-4	CASSSYQTGNEKLFF
TRBV10-1	TRBJ1-2	CASSESGGIGYTF
TRBV7-2	TRBJ2-3	CASSHRSDTQYF
TRBV5-4	TRBJ2-5	CASSVREGETQYF
TRBV7-6	TRBJ1-1	CASSLEAGTEAFF
TRBV4-3	TRBJ2-7	CASSQAGTASYEQYF
TRBV27	TRBJ2-5	CASSAGTGSRQETQYF
TRBV2	TRBJ2-7	CASSTYEQYF
TRBV27	TRBJ2-5	CASSWGGPPETQYF
TRBV9	TRBJ2-3	CASSAQSSGSTDTQYF
TRBV4-1	TRBJ1-2	CASSQEGGVGGYTF
TRBV27	TRBJ2-3	CASSPPDRVGDTQYF
TRBV5-1	TRBJ1-6	CASSLDILGEGMMGSPLHF
TRBV5-4	TRBJ2-5	CASSGGASGGKETQYF
TRBV7-2	TRBJ1-1	CASSLRGQVNTEAFF
TRBV7-8	TRBJ2-2	CASSPEGGSGELFF
TRBV27	TRBJ1-1	CASRAGLNTEAFF
TRBV19	TRBJ2-1	CASSISWPPGLAANEQFF
TRBV7-6	TRBJ2-3	CASSSSTSGARDTQYF
TRBV4-1	TRBJ2-7	CASSQERVSSYEQYF
TRBV6-4	TRBJ1-5	CAVKGQGMEQPQHF
TRBV5-1	TRBJ1-5	CASSLEGVQPQHF
TRBV27	TRBJ2-7	CASSSGSTYEQYF